This TCR beta chain derives from a study of blood T cell repertoires in COVID-19. This CDR3 has 18 residues. Germline V gene lookup returns CDR1 SGHAT and CDR2 FQNNGV. Unmatched junction bases numbered 11, after V lost 1 base and J lost 5 bases. The protocol was immunoSEQ multiplex PCR, while the TCRdb copy is restricted to in-frame clones and leaves out a portion. The sample includes approximately 100,000 clones, roughly 84% of them seen just once. This clone was seen a handful of times. The sequencing input was peripheral blood. The sequence was obtained from a human donor in a cohort sampled during active COVID-19. The genes are TRBV11-2 and TRBJ2-1; 10 bases agree with TRBD2. In DNA, the CDR3 is TGTGCCAGCAGCTTAGGTCTCATAACTAGCGGGGCACACAATGAGCAGTTCTTC. Its protein product is CASSLGLITSGAHNEQFF.